The 24 T cell receptor beta chains below come from one sample, sequenced in a study of blood T cell repertoires in COVID-19. The repertoire was sequenced with immunoSEQ multiplex PCR; TCRdb's copy has only in-frame clones and lacks some. Of 95,000 to 100,000 clones in the sample, around 90% are singletons; the top ten hold around a sixth. The sequencing input was peripheral blood. The receptors originated from a man aged 45-60 years with acute or convalescent COVID-19.

This chain connects TRBV7-9 to TRBJ1-1; 7 nucleotides match TRBD1. Trimming cost V 4 bases and J 4 bases; bases outside gene matches: 18. Per the germline V gene, CDR1 is SEHNR and CDR2 is FQNEAQ (reference sequence). This CDR3 comprises 18 residues. The CDR3 here is CASSSFPGQLPKGTEAFF. The DNA for the CDR3 is TGTGCCAGCAGCTCTTTCCCGGGACAGCTCCCCAAGGGCACTGAAGCTTTCTTT.

This clone was found a few times. The CDR3 DNA follows: TGCAGCCACACAGCTACTTATGGCTACACCTTC. It translates to CSHTATYGYTF. The chain employs TRBV20-1 and TRBJ1-2, with D hard to call. The CDR3 contains 11 residues. In germline, CDR1 is DFQATT, CDR2 SNEGSKA (reference sequence).

The V call is TRBV7-9, the J call TRBJ2-2; possibly TRBD1 for D (7 bases). The germline gives CDR1 SEHNR, CDR2 FQNEAQ (reference sequence). The CDR3 covers 17 residues. The germline V and J ends were trimmed by 5 bases and 4 bases, with 20 bases remaining between them. The CDR3 nucleotides read TGTGCCAGCAGCCTGCCCTCAGGGGGGTTTAGCACCGGGGAGCTGTTTTTT. Its translation: CASSLPSGGFSTGELFF.

This rearrangement joins TRBV20-1 to TRBJ2-7, with 9 bases matching TRBD1. The CDR3 spans 15 residues. The germline V gene encodes CDR1 DFQATT and CDR2 SNEGSKA (reference sequence). Trimming at V came to 3 bases and at J to 2 bases, leaving 8 bases not matched to a gene. Written as DNA, the CDR3 is TGCAGTGCTAGTGGAGGACAGGGGCCGGCCTACGAGCAGTACTTC. As protein: CSASGGQGPAYEQYF.

About this clone: The identical CDR3 is also encoded by other nucleotide sequences in the sample. V is TRBV7-2 and J is TRBJ2-2, with no clear D. Germline V gene data show CDR1 as SGHTA and CDR2 as FQGNSA. V was shortened by 3 bases and J by 4 bases, with 6 bases between the two germline ends. There are 13 residues in the CDR3. The DNA of the CDR3 is TGTGCCAGCAGCTTTAGTTCCACCGGGGAGCTGTTTTTT. Amino acids: CASSFSSTGELFF.

The chain uses TRBV2 and TRBJ1-3, with D possibly TRBD1 on 5 matching bases. The CDR3 runs to 15 residues. V was clipped by 3 bases and J by 0 bases, with 9 bases between them. Germline V gives CDR1 SNHLY, CDR2 FYNNEI. For the CDR3, the DNA is TGTGCCAGCAGTGAGGAGGGGACCTCTGGAAACACCATATATTTT. It is translated as CASSEEGTSGNTIYF. The entire variable domain, with the rest obtained from reference TRBV2 and TRBJ1-3, is as follows: EPEVTQTPSHQVTQMGQEVILRCVPISNHLYFYWYRQILGQKVEFLVSFYNNEISEKSEIFDDQFSVERPDGSNFTLKIRSTKLEDSAMYFCASSEEGTSGNTIYFGEGSWLTVV.

The V gene is TRBV6-2 or TRBV6-3, the J gene TRBJ1-2, with TRBD1 as a possible D gene (6 bases). CDR1 is MNHEY and CDR2 is SVGEGT in the germline V gene. This CDR3 has 16 amino acids. V lost 2 bases and J lost 3, with 16 bases in between. The CDR3 is CASSYGRGAKDYGYTF. CDR3 nucleotides: TGTGCCAGCAGTTACGGCCGGGGGGCCAAGGACTATGGCTACACCTTC.

The chain employs TRBV11-3 and TRBJ1-1, with 8 bases that match TRBD1. From germline, CDR1 is SGHNT and CDR2 YENEEA. CDR3 size: 13 residues. The J segment lost 3 bases and the V segment lost 5 bases, leaving 2 bases of the junction unmatched. CDR3 nucleotide sequence: TGTGCCAGCAGCCAGGGGGCATACACTGAAGCTTTCTTT. It specifies CASSQGAYTEAFF.

The V call is TRBV7-2, the J call TRBJ1-2; TRBD1 matches 10 bases. Unmatched junction bases numbered 14, after V lost 5 bases and J lost 8 bases. Germline CDR1 SGHTA, CDR2 FQGNSA. The CDR3 contains 16 residues. The CDR3 region is CASSRSTGTGEGGYTF. The CDR3 DNA follows: TGTGCCAGCAGCCGCTCAACCGGGACAGGGGAAGGCGGCTACACCTTC.

The chain has TRBV6-5 and TRBJ1-6; TRBD1 might be the D (5 bases). CDR3 length equals 15 residues. Trimming removed 6 bases from V and 4 bases from J, with 13 bases in between. Germline V lookup: CDR1 MNHEY, CDR2 SVGAGI. The CDR3 protein is CASRQIGHYNSPLHF. The CDR3, as DNA: TGTGCCAGCAGACAGATAGGACATTATAATTCACCCCTCCACTTT.

The rearrangement joins TRBV7-6 to TRBJ2-1, with TRBD2 identical over 16 bases. Germline trimming cut 1 base from V and 6 bases from J; bases unmatched to any gene: 3. Germline V lookup: CDR1 SGHVS, CDR2 FNYEAQ. The CDR3 runs to 17 residues. CDR3 sequence reads: CASSLVGLAGGPNEQFF. For the CDR3, the DNA is TGTGCCAGCAGCTTAGTGGGACTAGCGGGGGGGCCCAATGAGCAGTTCTTC.

This rearrangement joins TRBV13 to TRBJ1-2; a possible D gene is TRBD1 (6 bases). Germline V gene sequence: CDR1 PRHDT, CDR2 FYEKMQ (reference sequence). Trimming took off 5 bases at V and 1 base at J, with 11 bases between the two ends. The CDR3 extends over 14 amino acids. The CDR3 sequence: CASSLRQDNYGYTF. CDR3 nucleotide sequence: TGTGCCAGCAGCCTAAGACAGGATAACTATGGCTACACCTTC.

The chain carries TRBV5-1 and TRBJ1-1, with TRBD1 matching 7 bases. The CDR3 has 16 amino acids. The J segment lost 0 bases and the V segment lost 0 bases, leaving 5 bases of the junction unmatched. Per germline, CDR1 SGHRS and CDR2 YFSETQ. The CDR3 nucleotides read TGCGCCAGCAGCTTGGACAGGGGTTATATGAACACTGAAGCTTTCTTT. This codes for CASSLDRGYMNTEAFF.

The gene calls are TRBV6-1 and TRBJ1-5; 9 bases align to TRBD1. This CDR3 region has 18 residues. The germline CDR1 and CDR2 sequences are MNHNS and SASEGT. The ends lost 3 bases at V and 4 bases at J; junction bases unmatched: 13. The DNA of the CDR3 is TGTGCCAGCAGTGATCCGGGACAGGGCCATCGAGGGAATCAGCCCCAGCATTTT. Translation gives CASSDPGQGHRGNQPQHF.

This chain connects TRBV5-6 to TRBJ1-3; 7 bases fit TRBD1. Trimming cost V 3 bases and J 0 bases; bases outside gene matches: 9. The CDR3 has 17 residues. Looked up from germline, CDR1 is SGHDT and CDR2 is YYEEEE. CDR3 in DNA: TGTGCCAGCAGCTCGGGCTGGGACAGATACTCTGGAAACACCATATATTTT. This encodes CASSSGWDRYSGNTIYF.

The CDR3 reads CASRSSTNTGELFF. CDR3 coding DNA: TGCGCCAGCAGGTCCAGTACGAACACCGGGGAGCTGTTTTTT. This sequence joins TRBV5-1 and TRBJ2-2; D uncertain. This CDR3 is 14 amino acids long. Germline CDR1 reads SGHRS; CDR2 reads YFSETQ. V lost 5 bases, J lost 0 bases, and 8 bases lay in between.

This clone was seen a handful of times. This sequence joins TRBV7-3 and TRBJ2-7; TRBD1 agrees at 9 bases. J gave up 7 bases and V 3 bases, and 4 bases lay outside the gene matches. The CDR3 has 13 amino acids. The germline gives CDR1 SGHTA, CDR2 FQGTGA. CDR3 coding DNA: TGTGCCAGCAGCTTCGACAGGGGGGATGAGCAGTACTTC. This sequence encodes CASSFDRGDEQYF.

This chain connects TRBV5-1 to TRBJ1-5; perhaps TRBD1 as D (6 bases). The germline CDR1 and CDR2 sequences are SGHRS and YFSETQ. CDR3 size: 14 residues. V dropped 0 bases and J dropped 7 bases, with 11 bases sitting between them. The DNA for the CDR3 is TGCGCCAGCAGCTTGGGTGGGGGCGAGCAGCCCCAGCATTTT. It translates to CASSLGGGEQPQHF.

The V and J genes are TRBV28 and TRBJ1-4, with TRBD1 matching 9 bases. J lost 5 bases, V lost 4 bases, and 5 bases had no gene match. Germline V gene data show CDR1 as MDHEN and CDR2 as SYDVKM. The CDR3 sequence is 15 residues long. CDR3 region: CASSSSTGGNEKLFF. CDR3 nucleotides: TGTGCCAGCAGTTCCTCGACAGGGGGGAATGAAAAACTGTTTTTT.

This chain connects TRBV5-8 to TRBJ2-5, with TRBD2 identical over 14 bases. Germline V gives CDR1 SGHTS, CDR2 YDEGEE. This CDR3 comprises 16 residues. The ends lost 2 bases at V and 6 bases at J; junction bases unmatched: 6. CDR3 protein: CASSLPGLAGGQTQYF. Here the CDR3 DNA reads TGTGCCAGCAGCTTACCCGGACTAGCGGGGGGACAGACCCAGTACTTC.

The chain recombines TRBV5-1 with TRBJ1-1, with 8 bases identical to TRBD1. Losses at the gene ends were 4 bases for V and 4 bases for J; bases not matched to a gene: 9. Germline values: CDR1 SGHRS, CDR2 YFSETQ. The CDR3 runs to 15 residues. This CDR3 reads CASSGRGQASTEAFF. In nucleotides, the CDR3 is TGCGCCAGCAGCGGAAGGGGACAGGCGAGCACTGAAGCTTTCTTT. Full variable domain (missing parts from reference TRBV5-1 and TRBJ1-1): KAGVTQTPRYLIKTRGQQVTLSCSPISGHRSVSWYQQTPGQGLQFLFEYFSETQRNKGNFPGRFSGRQFSNSRSEMNVSTLELGDSALYLCASSGRGQASTEAFFGQGTRLTVV.

The chain has TRBV19 and TRBJ1-5; D gene ambiguous. The CDR3 totals 15 residues. Between the trimmed V and J ends, which lost 4 bases and 8 bases, there was a span of 18 bases. Germline V gene lookup returns CDR1 LNHDA and CDR2 SQIVND (reference sequence). This chain's CDR3 is CASSSSGRFAEPQHF. CDR3 coding DNA: TGTGCCAGTAGTAGCAGTGGGAGGTTCGCGGAGCCCCAGCATTTT.

The chain combines TRBV5-1 with TRBJ1-4, with D possibly being TRBD1 (5 bases). The V and J ends lost 0 bases and 4 bases respectively, with 16 bases between them. The length of the CDR3 is 17 residues. Germline lookup yields CDR1 SGHRS and CDR2 YFSETQ. This chain's CDR3 is CASSLAPVGANNEKLFF. Written as DNA, the CDR3 is TGCGCCAGCAGCTTGGCCCCTGTAGGGGCTAATAATGAAAAACTGTTTTTT.

The V and J genes are TRBV24-1 and TRBJ2-3; 8 bases line up with TRBD2. The CDR3 is 16 amino acids. V shed 1 base, J shed 4 bases, and the junction held 6 bases outside the gene matches. Germline lookup yields CDR1 KGHDR and CDR2 SFDVKD. CDR3: CATSDFRGGRPDTQYF. The CDR3 region has the DNA TGTGCCACCAGTGATTTTCGGGGGGGCCGGCCAGATACGCAGTATTTT.